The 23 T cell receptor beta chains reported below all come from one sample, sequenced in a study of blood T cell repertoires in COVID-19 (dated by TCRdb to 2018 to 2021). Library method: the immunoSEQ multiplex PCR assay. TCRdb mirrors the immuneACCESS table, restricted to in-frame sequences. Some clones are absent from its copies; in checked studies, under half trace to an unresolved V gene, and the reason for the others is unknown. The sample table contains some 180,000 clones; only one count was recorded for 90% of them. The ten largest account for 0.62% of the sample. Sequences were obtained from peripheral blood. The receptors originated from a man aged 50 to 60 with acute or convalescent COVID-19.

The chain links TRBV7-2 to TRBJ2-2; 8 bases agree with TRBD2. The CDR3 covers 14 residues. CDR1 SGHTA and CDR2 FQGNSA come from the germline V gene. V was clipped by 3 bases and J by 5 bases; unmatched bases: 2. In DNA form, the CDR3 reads TGTGCCAGCAGCTTCGGGGGGGGTACCGGGGAGCTGTTTTTT. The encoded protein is CASSFGGGTGELFF.

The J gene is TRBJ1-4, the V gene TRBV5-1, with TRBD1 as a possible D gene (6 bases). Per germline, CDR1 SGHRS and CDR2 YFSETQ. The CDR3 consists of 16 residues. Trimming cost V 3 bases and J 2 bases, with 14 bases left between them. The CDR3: CASSSAGQGTNEKLFF. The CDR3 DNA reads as TGCGCCAGCAGCTCCGCGGGTCAGGGGACTAATGAAAAACTGTTTTTT.

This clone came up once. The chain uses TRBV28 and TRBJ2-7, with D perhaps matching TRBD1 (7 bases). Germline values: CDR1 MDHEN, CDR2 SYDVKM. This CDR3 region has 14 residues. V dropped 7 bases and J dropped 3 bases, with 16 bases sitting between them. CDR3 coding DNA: TGTGCCAGCAACGGAGGGGGCGCAGTCTACGAGCAGTACGTC. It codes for CASNGGGAVYEQYV.

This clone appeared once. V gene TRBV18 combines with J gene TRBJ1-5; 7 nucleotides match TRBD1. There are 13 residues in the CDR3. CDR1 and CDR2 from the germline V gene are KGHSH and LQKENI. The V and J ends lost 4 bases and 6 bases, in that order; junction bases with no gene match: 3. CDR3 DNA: TGTGCCAGCTCACTGGGACAGCTTCAGCCCCAGCATTTT. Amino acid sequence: CASSLGQLQPQHF.

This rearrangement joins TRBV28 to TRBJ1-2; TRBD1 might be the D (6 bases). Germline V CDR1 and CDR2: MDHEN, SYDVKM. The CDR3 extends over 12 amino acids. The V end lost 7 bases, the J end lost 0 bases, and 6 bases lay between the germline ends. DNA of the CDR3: TGTGCCAGCACAGGGGCTAACTATGGCTACACCTTC. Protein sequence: CASTGANYGYTF.

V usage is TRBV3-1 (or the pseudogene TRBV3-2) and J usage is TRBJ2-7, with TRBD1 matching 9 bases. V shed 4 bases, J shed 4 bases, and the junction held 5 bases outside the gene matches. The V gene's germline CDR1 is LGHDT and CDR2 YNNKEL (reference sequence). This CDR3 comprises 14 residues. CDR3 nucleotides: TGTGCCAGCAGCCGGGGACAGGGTTTATACGAGCAGTACGTC. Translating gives CASSRGQGLYEQYV.

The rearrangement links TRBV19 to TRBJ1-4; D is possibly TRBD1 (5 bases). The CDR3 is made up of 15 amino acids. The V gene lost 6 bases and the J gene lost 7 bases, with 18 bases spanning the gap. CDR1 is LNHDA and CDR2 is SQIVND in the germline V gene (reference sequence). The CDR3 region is CASRKLQAAGEKLFF. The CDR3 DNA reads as TGTGCCAGTAGGAAACTACAGGCTGCCGGTGAAAAACTGTTTTTT.

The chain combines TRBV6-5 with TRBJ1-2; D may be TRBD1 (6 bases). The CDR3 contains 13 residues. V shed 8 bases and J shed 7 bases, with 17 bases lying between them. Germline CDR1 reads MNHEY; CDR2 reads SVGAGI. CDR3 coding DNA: TGTGCCAGCGACAGGACTCCCTCTATTGGCTACACCTTC. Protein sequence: CASDRTPSIGYTF.

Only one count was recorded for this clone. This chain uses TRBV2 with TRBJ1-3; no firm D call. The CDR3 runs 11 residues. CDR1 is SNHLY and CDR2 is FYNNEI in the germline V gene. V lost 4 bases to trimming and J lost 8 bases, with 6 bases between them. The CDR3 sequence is CASSVADTIYF. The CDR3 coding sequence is TGTGCCAGCAGTGTGGCGGACACCATATATTTT.

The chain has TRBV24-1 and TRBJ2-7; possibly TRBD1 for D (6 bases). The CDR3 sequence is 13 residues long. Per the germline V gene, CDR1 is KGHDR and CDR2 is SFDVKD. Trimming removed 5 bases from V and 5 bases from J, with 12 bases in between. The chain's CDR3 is CATSGGHGHEQYF. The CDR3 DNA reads TGTGCCACCAGTGGGGGACACGGCCACGAGCAGTACTTC.

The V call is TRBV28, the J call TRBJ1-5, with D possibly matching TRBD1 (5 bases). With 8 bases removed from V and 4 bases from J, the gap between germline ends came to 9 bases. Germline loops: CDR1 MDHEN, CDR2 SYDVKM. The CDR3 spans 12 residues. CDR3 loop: CASHGTNQPQHF. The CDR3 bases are TGTGCCAGCCACGGGACTAATCAGCCCCAGCATTTT.

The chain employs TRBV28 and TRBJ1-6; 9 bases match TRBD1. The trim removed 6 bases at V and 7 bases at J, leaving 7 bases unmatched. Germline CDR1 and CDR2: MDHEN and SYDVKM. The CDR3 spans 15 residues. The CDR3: CASRAGTGTNSPLHF. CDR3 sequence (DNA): TGTGCCAGCAGAGCCGGGACAGGGACCAATTCACCCCTCCACTTT.

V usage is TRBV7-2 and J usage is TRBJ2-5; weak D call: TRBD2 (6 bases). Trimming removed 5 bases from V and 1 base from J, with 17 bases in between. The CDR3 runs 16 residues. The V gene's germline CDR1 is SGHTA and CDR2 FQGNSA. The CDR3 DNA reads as TGTGCCAGCAGCACCCGTGGAGGGATCCCCCAAGAGACCCAGTACTTC. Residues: CASSTRGGIPQETQYF. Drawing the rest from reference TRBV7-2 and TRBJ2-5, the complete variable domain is GAGVSQSPSNKVTEKGKDVELRCDPISGHTALYWYRQSLGQGLEFLIYFQGNSAPDKSGLPSDRFSAERTGGSVSTLTIQRTQQEDSAVYLCASSTRGGIPQETQYFGPGTRLLVL.

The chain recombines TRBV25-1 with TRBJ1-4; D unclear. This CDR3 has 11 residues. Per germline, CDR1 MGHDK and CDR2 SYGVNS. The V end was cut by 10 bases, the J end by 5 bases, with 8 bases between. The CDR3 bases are TGTGCCACGGAACTAAATGAAAAACTGTTTTTT. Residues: CATELNEKLFF.

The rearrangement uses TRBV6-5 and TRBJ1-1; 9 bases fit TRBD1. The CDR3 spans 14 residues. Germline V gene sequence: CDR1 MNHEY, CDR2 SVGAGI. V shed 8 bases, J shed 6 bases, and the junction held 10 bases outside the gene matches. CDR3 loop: CASGVDRGRAEAFF. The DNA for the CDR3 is TGTGCCAGCGGGGTGGACAGGGGTAGAGCTGAAGCTTTCTTT.

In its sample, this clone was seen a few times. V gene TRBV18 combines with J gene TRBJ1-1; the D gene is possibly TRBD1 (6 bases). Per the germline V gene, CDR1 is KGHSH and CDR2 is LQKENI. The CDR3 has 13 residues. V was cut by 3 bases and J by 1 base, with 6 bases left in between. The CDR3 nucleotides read TGTGCCAGCTCACCGACAGGGAACACTGAAGCTTTCTTT. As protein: CASSPTGNTEAFF.

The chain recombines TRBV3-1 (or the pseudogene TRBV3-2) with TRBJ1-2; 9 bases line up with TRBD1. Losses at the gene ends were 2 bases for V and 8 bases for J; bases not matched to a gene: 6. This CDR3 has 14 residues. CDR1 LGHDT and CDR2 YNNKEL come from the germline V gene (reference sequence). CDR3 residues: CASSQTGGYGGYTF. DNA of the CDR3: TGTGCCAGCAGCCAAACAGGGGGCTATGGAGGCTACACCTTC.

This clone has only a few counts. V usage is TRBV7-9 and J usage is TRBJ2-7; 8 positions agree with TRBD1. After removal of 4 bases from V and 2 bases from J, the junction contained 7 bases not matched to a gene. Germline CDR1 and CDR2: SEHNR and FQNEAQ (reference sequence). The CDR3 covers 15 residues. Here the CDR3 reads CASSSGPGQAYEQYV. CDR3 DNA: TGTGCCAGCAGCTCAGGACCGGGACAGGCCTACGAGCAGTACGTC.

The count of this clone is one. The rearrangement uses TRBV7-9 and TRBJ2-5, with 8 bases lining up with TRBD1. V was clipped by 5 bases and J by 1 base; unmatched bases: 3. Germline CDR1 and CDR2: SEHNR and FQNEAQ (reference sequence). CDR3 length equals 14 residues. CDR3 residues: CASSRDRGQETQYF. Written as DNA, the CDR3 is TGTGCCAGCAGCCGTGACAGGGGCCAAGAGACCCAGTACTTC.

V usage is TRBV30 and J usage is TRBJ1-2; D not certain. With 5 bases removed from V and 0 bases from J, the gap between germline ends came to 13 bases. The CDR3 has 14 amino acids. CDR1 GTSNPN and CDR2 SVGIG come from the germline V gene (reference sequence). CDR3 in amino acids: CAWGSRGPNYGYTF. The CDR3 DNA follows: TGTGCCTGGGGCTCCAGAGGGCCTAACTATGGCTACACCTTC.

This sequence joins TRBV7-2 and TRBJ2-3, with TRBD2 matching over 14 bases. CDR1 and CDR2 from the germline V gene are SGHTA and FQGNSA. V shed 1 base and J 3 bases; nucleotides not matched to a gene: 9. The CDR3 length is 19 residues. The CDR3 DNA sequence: TGTGCCAGCAGCTTAGAGGCCGGGACTAGCGGGAGTAGAACAGATACGCAGTATTTT. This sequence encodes CASSLEAGTSGSRTDTQYF.

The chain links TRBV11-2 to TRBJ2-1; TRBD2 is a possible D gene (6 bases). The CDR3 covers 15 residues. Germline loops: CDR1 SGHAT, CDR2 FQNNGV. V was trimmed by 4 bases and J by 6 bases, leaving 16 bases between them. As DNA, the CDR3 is TGTGCCAGCAGCTACGGAGGGGTGAGGGGCAATGAGCAGTTCTTC. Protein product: CASSYGGVRGNEQFF.

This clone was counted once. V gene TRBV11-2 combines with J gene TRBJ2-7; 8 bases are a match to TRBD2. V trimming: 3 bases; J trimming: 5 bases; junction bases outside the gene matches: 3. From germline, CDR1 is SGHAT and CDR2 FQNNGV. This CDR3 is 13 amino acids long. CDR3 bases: TGTGCCAGCAGCTTTGCGGGGGGAGACGAGCAGTACTTC. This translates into CASSFAGGDEQYF.